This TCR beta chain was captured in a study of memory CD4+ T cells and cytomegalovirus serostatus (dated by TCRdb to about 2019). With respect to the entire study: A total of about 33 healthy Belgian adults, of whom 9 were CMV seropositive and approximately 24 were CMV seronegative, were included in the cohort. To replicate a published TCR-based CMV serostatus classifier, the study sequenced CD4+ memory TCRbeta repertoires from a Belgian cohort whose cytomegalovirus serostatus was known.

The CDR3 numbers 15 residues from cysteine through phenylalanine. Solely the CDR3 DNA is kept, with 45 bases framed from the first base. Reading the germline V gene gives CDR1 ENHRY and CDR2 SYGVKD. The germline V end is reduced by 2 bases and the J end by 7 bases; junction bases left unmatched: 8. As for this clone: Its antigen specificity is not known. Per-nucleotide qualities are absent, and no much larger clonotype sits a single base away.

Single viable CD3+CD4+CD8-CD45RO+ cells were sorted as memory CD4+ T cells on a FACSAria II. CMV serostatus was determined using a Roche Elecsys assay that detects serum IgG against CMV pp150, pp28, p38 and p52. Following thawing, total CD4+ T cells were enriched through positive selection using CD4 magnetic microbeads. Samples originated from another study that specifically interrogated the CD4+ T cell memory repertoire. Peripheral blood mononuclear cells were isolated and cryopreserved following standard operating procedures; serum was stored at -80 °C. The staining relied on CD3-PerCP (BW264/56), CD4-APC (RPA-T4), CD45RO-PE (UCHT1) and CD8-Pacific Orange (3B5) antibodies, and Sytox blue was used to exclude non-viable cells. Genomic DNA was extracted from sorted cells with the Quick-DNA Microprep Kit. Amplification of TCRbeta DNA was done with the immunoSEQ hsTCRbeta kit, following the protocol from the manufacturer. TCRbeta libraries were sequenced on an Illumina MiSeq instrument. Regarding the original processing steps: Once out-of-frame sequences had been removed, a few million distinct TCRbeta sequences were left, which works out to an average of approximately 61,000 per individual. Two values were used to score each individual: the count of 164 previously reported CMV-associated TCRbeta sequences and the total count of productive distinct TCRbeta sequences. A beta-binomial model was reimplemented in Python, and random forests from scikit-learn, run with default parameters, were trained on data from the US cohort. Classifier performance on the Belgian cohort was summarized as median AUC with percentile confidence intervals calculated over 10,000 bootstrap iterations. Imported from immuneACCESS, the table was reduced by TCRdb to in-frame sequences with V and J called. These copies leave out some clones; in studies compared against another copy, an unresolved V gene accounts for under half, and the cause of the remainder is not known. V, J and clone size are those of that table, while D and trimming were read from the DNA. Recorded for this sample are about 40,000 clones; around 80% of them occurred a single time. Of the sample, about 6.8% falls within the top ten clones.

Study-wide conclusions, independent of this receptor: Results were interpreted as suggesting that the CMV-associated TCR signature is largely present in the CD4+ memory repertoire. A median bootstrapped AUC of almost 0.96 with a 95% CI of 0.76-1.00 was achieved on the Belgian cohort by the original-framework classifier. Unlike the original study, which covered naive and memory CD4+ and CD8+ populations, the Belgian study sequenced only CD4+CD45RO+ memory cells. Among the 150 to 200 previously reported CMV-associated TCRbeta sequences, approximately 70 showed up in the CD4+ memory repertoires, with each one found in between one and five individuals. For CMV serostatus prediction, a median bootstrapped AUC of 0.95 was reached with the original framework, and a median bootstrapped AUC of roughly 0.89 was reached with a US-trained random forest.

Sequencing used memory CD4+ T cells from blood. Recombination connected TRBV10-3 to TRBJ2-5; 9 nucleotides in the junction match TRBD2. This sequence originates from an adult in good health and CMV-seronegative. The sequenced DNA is TGTGCCATCAGTGAGCAAGCGGGAGGAATGGGGACCCAGTACTTC. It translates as CAISEQAGGMGTQYF.